A selection of T cell receptor beta chains follows, all from one sample in a study of beta chain features in type 1 diabetes. The protocol was immunoSEQ multiplex PCR, while the TCRdb copy is restricted to in-frame clones and leaves out a portion. This table has 300,000 or so clones, roughly 14% appearing once. Sequenced sample: naive CD4+ T cells from blood. The receptors come from a woman under 30 with type 1 diabetes. CDR3s include the opening cysteine and the closing phenylalanine or tryptophan.

cdr3_aa	v_call
CATASGSVYNEQFF	TRBV28
CASSPRQGRAEAFF	TRBV4-3
CASSQITSGNTIYF	TRBV4-3
CASSSEAGRETQYF	TRBV5-1
CASSSRGDRSEAFF	TRBV11-3
CASSAQVRSDEQFF	TRBV11-2
CASKKTSGTYNEQFF	TRBV6-1
CASSFRTAPGDTQYF	TRBV5-4
CASSVVAGTSEAFF	TRBV9
CASSVGGRGYNEQFF	TRBV9
CASRSARDSYEQYF	TRBV11-2
CASSSRASRGHDEQFF	TRBV7-6
CASAGTLSTPPQHF	TRBV19
CASSRRSGRRTDTQYF	TRBV21-1
CSAITGTGRPNTEAFF	TRBV29-1
CAWSPQGETQYF	TRBV30
CASILAPTDTQYF	TRBV28
CASSYGGSGRRNEQFF	TRBV6-6
CASSLRRETYEQYF	TRBV6-6
CASSQDSHQPQHF	TRBV4-1
CASSPRLVGETQYF	TRBV7-2
CASSFARLASTDTQYF	TRBV5-4
CASTHLRTQGGPMVGTQYF	TRBV4-1
CASRAPGTGAKEAFF	TRBV6-6
CASSRLDGARYNEQFF	TRBV5-4
CASSLEGRRGETQYF	TRBV11-3
CASSVDVGGPPDTQYF	TRBV9
CSAGPWTGGPGELFF	TRBV29-1
CAWGIWGGEQFF	TRBV30
CASSPGTGSRETQYF	TRBV18
CASSLMGQNYTF	TRBV7-3
CASSKEAPNYGYTF	TRBV6-6
CASSPGTGAQPQHF	TRBV4-2
CASSLSVDEQYF	TRBV7-9